The present T cell receptor beta chain was sequenced within a study of blood T cell repertoires in COVID-19. V lost 2 bases to trimming and J lost 12 bases; unmatched junction nucleotides: 4. CDR3 length: 13 amino acids. Libraries were prepared by immunoSEQ multiplex PCR; TCRdb keeps only in-frame clonotypes and omits some of them. Of some 14,000 clones listed, roughly 85% are singletons. The receptor's source is a man aged 40-49 years with active or convalescent COVID-19. The sequenced material came from peripheral blood. The gene calls are TRBV12-3 or TRBV12-4 and TRBJ2-1, with 10 bases that match TRBD2. Written as DNA, the CDR3 is TGTGCCAGCAGTTTATTGCTAGCGGGGGCGCAGTTCTTC. Translated: CASSLLLAGAQFF.